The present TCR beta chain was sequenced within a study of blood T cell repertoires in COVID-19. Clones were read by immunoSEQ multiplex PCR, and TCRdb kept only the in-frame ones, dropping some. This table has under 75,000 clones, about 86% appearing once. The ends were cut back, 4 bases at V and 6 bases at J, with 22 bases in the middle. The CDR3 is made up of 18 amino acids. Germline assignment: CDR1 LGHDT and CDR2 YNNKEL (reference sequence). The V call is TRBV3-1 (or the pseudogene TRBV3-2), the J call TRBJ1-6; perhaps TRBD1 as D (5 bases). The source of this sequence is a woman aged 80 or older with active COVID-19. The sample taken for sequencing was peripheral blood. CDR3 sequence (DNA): TGTGCCAGCAGCCCTTTCAGGACACGGGGGATTGGTAATTCACCCCTCCACTTT. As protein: CASSPFRTRGIGNSPLHF.